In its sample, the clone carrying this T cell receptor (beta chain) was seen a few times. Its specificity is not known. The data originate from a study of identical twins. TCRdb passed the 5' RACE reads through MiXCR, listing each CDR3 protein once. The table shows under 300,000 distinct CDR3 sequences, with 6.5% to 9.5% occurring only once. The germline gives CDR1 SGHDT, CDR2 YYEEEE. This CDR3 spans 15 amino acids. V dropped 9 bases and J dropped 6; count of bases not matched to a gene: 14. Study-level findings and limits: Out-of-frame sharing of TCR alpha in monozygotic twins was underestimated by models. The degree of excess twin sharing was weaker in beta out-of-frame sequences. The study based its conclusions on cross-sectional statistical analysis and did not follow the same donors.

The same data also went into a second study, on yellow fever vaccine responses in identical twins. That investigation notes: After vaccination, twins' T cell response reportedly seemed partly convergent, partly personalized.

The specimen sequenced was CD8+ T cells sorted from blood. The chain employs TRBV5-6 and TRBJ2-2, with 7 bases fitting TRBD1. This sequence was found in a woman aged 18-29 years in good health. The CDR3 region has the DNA TGTGCCATGAGCCCCCGACAGGGCTGGGCCGGGGAGCTGTTTTTT. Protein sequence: CAMSPRQGWAGELFF.